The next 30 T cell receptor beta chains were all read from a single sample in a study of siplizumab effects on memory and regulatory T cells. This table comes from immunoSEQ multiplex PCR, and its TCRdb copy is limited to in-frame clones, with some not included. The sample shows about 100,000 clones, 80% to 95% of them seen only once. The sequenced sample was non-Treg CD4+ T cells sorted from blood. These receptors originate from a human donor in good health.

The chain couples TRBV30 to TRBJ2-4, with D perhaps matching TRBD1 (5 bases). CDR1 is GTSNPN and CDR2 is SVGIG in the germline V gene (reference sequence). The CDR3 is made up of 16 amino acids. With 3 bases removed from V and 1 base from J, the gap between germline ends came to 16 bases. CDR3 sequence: CAWRPFGQYAKNIQYF. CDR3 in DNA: TGTGCCTGGAGACCGTTCGGACAATACGCCAAAAACATTCAGTACTTC.

The CDR3: CASSTGQGETQYF. CDR3 DNA sequence: TGTGCCAGCAGCACCGGACAGGGAGAGACCCAGTACTTC. The rearrangement joins TRBV7-2 to TRBJ2-5; TRBD1 matches 8 bases. The CDR3 spans 13 residues. The V gene's germline CDR1 is SGHTA and CDR2 FQGNSA. J gave up 4 bases and V 5 bases, and 3 bases lay outside the gene matches.

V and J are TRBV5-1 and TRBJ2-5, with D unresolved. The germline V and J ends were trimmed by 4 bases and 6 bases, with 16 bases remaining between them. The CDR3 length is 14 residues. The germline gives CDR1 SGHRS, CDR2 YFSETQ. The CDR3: CASSQQTSSKTQYF. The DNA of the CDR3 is TGCGCCAGCAGCCAACAGACAAGCTCGAAGACCCAGTACTTC.

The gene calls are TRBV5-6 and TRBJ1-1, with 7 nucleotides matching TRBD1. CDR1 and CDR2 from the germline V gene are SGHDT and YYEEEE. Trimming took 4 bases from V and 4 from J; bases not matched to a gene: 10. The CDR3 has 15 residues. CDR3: CASSIQGTSTTEAFF. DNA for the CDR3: TGTGCCAGCAGCATACAGGGGACAAGCACCACTGAAGCTTTCTTT.

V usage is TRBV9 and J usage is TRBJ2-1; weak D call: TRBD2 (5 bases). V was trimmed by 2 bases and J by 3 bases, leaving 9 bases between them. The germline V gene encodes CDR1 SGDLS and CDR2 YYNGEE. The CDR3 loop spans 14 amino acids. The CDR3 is CASSVSGHYNEQFF. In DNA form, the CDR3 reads TGTGCCAGCAGCGTCAGCGGTCACTACAATGAGCAGTTCTTC.

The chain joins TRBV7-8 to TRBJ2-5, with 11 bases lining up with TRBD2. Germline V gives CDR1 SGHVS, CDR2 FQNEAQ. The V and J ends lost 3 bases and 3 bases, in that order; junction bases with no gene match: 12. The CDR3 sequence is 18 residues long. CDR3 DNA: TGTGCCAGCAGCTTTGGGCGAACTAGCGGGAGTGGAGAAGAGACCCAGTACTTC. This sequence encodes CASSFGRTSGSGEETQYF. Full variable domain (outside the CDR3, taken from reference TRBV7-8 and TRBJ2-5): GAGVSQSPRYKVAKRGQDVALRCDPISGHVSLFWYQQALGQGPEFLTYFQNEAQLDKSGLPSDRFFAERPEGSVSTLKIQRTQQEDSAVYLCASSFGRTSGSGEETQYFGPGTRLLVL.

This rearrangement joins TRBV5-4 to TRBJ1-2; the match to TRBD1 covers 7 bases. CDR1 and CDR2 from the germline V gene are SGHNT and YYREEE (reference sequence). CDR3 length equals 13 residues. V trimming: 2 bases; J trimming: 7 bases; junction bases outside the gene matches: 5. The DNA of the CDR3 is TGTGCCAGCAGCTTAACAGGGGTGGCTGGCTACACCTTC. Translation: CASSLTGVAGYTF.

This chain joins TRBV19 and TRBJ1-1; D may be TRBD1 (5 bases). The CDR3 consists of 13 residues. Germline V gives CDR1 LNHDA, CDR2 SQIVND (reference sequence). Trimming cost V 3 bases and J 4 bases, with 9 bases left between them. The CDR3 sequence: CASSIDRTTEAFF. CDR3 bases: TGTGCCAGTAGTATCGACAGAACCACTGAAGCTTTCTTT. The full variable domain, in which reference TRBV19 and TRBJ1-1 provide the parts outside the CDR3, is DGGITQSPKYLFRKEGQNVTLSCEQNLNHDAMYWYRQDPGQGLRLIYYSQIVNDFQKGDIAEGYSVSREKKESFPLTVTSAQKNPTAFYLCASSIDRTTEAFFGQGTRLTVV.

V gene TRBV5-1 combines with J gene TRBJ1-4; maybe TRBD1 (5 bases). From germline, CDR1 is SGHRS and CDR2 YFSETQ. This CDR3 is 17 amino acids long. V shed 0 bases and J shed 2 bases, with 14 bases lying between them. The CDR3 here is CASSLGMTALTNEKLFF. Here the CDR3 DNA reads TGCGCCAGCAGCTTGGGAATGACAGCCCTTACTAATGAAAAACTGTTTTTT.

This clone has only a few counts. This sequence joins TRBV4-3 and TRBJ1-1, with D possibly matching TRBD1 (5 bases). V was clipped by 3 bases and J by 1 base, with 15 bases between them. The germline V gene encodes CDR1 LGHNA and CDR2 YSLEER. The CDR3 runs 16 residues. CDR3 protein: CASSQARDSANTEAFF. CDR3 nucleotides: TGCGCCAGCAGCCAGGCCCGGGACTCAGCGAACACTGAAGCTTTCTTT.

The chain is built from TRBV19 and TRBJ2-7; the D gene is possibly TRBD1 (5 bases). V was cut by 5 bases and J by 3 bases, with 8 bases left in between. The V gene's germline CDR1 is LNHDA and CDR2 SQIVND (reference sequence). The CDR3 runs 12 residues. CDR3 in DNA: TGTGCCAGTAGTTTTCAGGGCTACGAGCAGTACTTC. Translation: CASSFQGYEQYF.

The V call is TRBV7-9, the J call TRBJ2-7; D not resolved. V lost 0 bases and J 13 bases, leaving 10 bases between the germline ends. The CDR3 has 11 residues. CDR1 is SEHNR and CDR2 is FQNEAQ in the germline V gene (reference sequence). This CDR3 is CASSLAGPLYF. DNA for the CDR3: TGTGCCAGCAGCTTAGCCGGTCCCCTTTACTTC.

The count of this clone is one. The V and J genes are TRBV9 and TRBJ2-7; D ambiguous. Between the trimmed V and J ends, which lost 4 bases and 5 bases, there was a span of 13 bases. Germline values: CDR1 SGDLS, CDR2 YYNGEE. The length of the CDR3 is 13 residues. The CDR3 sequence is CASSPLFSDEQYF. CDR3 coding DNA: TGTGCCAGCAGCCCCCTTTTTTCCGACGAGCAGTACTTC.

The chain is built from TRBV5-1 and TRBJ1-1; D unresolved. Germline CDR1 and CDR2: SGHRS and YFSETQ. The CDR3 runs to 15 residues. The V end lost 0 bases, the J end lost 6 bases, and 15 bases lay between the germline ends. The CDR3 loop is CASSLGQLGHSEAFF. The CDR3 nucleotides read TGCGCCAGCAGCTTGGGACAATTGGGTCATTCTGAAGCTTTCTTT.

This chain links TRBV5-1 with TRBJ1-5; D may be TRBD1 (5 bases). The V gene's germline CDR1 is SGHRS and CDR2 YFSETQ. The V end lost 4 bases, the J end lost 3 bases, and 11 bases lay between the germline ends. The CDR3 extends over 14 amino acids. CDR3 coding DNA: TGCGCCAGCAGCCCCGGACACAACAATCAGCCCCAGCATTTT. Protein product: CASSPGHNNQPQHF.

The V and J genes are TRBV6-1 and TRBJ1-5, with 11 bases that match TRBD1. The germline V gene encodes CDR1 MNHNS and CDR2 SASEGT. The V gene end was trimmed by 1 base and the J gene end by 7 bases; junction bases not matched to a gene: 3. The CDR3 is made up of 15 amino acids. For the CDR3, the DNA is TGTGCCAGCAGTGAAGGGGGGACAGGGGGACAGCCCCAGCATTTT. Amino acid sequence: CASSEGGTGGQPQHF.

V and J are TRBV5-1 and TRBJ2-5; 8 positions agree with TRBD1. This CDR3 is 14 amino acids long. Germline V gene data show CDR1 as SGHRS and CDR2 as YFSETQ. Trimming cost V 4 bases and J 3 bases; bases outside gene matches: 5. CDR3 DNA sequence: TGCGCCAGCAGCGGAAGGACAGGGAAAGAGACCCAGTACTTC. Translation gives CASSGRTGKETQYF.

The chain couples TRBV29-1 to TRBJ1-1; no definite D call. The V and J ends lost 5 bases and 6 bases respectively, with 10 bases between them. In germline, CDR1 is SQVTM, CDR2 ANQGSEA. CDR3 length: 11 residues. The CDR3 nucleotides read TGCAGCGTTTCGGTGGCGTCTGAAGCTTTCTTT. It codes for CSVSVASEAFF.

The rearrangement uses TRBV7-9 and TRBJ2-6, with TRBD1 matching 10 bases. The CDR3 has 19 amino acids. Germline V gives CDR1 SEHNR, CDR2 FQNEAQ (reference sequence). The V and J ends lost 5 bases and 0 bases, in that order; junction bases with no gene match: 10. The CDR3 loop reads CASSHRDRGTLSGANVLTF. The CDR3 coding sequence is TGTGCCAGCAGCCACCGGGACAGGGGCACTCTCTCTGGGGCCAACGTCCTGACTTTC. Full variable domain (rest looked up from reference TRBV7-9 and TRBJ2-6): DTGVSQNPRHKITKRGQNVTFRCDPISEHNRLYWYRQTLGQGPEFLTYFQNEAQLEKSRLLSDRFSAERPKGSFSTLEIQRTEQGDSAMYLCASSHRDRGTLSGANVLTFGAGSRLTVL.

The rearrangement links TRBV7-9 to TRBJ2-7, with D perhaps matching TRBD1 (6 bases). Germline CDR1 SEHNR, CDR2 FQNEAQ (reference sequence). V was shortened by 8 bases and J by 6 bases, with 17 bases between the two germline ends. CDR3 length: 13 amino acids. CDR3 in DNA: TGTGCCAGCCTGGACAGAACATTACGCGAGCAGTACTTC. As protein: CASLDRTLREQYF.

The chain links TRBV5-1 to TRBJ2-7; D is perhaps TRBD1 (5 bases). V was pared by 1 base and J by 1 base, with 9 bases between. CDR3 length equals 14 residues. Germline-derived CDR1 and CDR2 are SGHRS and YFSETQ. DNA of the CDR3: TGCGCCAGCAGCTTGCCCGCAGGGTCCTACGAGCAGTACTTC. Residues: CASSLPAGSYEQYF.

The CDR3, as DNA: TGTGCCAGCAGCTTACAGACTGCCGATACGCAGTATTTT. Amino acids: CASSLQTADTQYF. The chain has TRBV7-9 and TRBJ2-3, with D unresolved. This CDR3 is 13 amino acids long. Trimming pared 2 bases from V and 6 bases from J, leaving 9 bases between. The V gene's germline CDR1 is SEHNR and CDR2 FQNEAQ (reference sequence).

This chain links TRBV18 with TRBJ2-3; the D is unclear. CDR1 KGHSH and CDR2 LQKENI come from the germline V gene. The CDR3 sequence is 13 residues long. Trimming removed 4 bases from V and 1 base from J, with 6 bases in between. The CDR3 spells CASSRVGTDTQYF. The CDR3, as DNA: TGTGCCAGCTCACGCGTAGGCACAGATACGCAGTATTTT.

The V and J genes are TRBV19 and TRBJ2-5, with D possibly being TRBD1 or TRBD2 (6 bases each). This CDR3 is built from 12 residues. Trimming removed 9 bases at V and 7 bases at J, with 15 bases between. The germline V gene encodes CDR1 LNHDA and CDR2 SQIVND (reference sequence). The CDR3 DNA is TGTGCCAGCGGGGGCACCCCGGGGACCCAGTACTTC. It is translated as CASGGTPGTQYF.

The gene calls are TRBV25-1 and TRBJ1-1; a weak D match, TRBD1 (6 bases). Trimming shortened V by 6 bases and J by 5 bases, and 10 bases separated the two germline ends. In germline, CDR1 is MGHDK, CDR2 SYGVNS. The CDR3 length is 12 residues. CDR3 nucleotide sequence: TGTGCCAGCAGGAACAGGGAAACTGAAGCTTTCTTT. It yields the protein CASRNRETEAFF.

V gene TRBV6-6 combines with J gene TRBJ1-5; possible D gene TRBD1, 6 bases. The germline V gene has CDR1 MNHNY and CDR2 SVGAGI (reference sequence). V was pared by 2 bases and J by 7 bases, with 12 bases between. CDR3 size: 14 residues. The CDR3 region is CASSYVPGEQPQHF. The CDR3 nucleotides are TGTGCCAGCAGTTACGTCCCAGGGGAACAGCCCCAGCATTTT.

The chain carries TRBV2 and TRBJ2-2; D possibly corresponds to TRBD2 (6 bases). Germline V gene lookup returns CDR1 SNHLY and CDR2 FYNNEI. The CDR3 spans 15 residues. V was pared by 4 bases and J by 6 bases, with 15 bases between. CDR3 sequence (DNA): TGTGCCAGCAGTGCACTAGCTGTTGCTTCCGGGGAGCTGTTTTTT. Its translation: CASSALAVASGELFF. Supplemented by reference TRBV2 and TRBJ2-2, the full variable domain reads EPEVTQTPSHQVTQMGQEVILRCVPISNHLYFYWYRQILGQKVEFLVSFYNNEISEKSEIFDDQFSVERPDGSNFTLKIRSTKLEDSAMYFCASSALAVASGELFFGEGSRLTVL.

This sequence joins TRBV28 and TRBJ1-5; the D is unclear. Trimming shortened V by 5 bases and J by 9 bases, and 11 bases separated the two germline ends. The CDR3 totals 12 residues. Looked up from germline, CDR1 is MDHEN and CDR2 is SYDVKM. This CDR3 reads CASSQFSGPQHF. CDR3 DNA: TGTGCCAGCAGTCAATTCTCGGGGCCCCAGCATTTT.

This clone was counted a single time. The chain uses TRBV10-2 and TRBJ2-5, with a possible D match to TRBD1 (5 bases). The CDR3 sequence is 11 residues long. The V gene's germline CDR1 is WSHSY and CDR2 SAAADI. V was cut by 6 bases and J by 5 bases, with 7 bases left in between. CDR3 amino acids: CASRGPETQYF. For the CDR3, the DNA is TGCGCCAGCAGGGGGCCGGAGACCCAGTACTTC.

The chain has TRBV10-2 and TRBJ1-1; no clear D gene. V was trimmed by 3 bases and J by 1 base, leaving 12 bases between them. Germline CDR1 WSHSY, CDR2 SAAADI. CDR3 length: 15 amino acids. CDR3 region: CASSEVAGPNTEAFF. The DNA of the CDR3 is TGCGCCAGCAGTGAAGTGGCAGGCCCGAACACTGAAGCTTTCTTT.